This TCR beta chain is from a study of blood T cell repertoires in COVID-19. Looking at the study overall: From the United States, Italy and Spain came samples of acute and convalescent COVID-19. T cells, B-cell-depleted T cells, or PBMCs supplied cDNA or gDNA.

This clone has just one count. As processed by the authors: Amplified reference gene primers provided the basis for estimating nucleated cell counts. Produced via immunoSEQ multiplex PCR; TCRdb's table is partial and in-frame only. From that table come the V and J calls and clone size; the DNA was used to work out D and trimming. The repertoire has some 240,000 clones, about 80% of them found once; the top ten carry roughly a tenth. Trimming stripped 9 bases from V and 1 base from J, with 16 bases between. The CDR3 consists of 15 residues. The V gene's germline CDR1 is LNHDA and CDR2 SQIVND (reference sequence).

The rearrangement uses TRBV19 and TRBJ1-5, with D uncertain. The TCR originated in a woman of 80 years or more with acute or convalescent COVID-19. The sequencing input was peripheral blood. DNA of the CDR3: TGTGCCAGCCAGGTTACCACTCGAAGCAATCAGCCCCAGCATTTT. Translating it yields CASQVTTRSNQPQHF.